These 32 T cell receptor beta chains came from one sample sequenced in a study of cytomegalovirus exposure and HLA in healthy donors. PCR involved 60 Vbeta and 13 Jbeta primers. Here immunoSEQ multiplex PCR was the method, and the copy in TCRdb shows in-frame clones only, minus some. The sample yields about 220,000 clones, roughly 83% seen once. Sequences were obtained from PBMCs. These receptor sequences come from a boy between 2 and 10 years old in good health and CMV-seronegative.

The V call is TRBV2, the J call TRBJ2-7, with D maybe TRBD2 (7 bases). V was cut by 6 bases and J by 5 bases, with 20 bases left in between. The CDR3 is made up of 15 amino acids. Germline V gene data show CDR1 as SNHLY and CDR2 as FYNNEI. The CDR3 DNA follows: TGTGCCAGCAGAGCCGATGGGGGGGCTTCCGACGAGCAGTACTTC. Amino acid sequence: CASRADGGASDEQYF.

The chain uses TRBV4-1 and TRBJ2-5; no firm D call. Germline V gives CDR1 MGHRA, CDR2 YSYEKL. The CDR3 consists of 12 residues. V lost 5 bases and J 1 base, leaving 5 bases between the germline ends. The CDR3 spells CASSTSQETQYF. The CDR3 coding sequence is TGCGCCAGCAGCACCAGCCAAGAGACCCAGTACTTC.

This rearrangement joins TRBV9 to TRBJ2-3, with TRBD2 matching 9 bases. The CDR3 has 15 residues. CDR1 is SGDLS, CDR2 YYNGEE, per germline. V shed 0 bases, J shed 9 bases, and the junction held 8 bases outside the gene matches. CDR3 in amino acids: CASSVDAGGPGTQYF. CDR3 bases: TGTGCCAGCAGCGTAGATGCGGGGGGGCCAGGGACGCAGTATTTT.

This clone was picked up a small number of times. The chain uses TRBV10-3 and TRBJ2-1, with TRBD2 matching 14 bases. V lost 2 bases, J lost 4 bases, and 7 bases stayed unmatched. Looked up from germline, CDR1 is ENHRY and CDR2 is SYGVKD. The CDR3 is made up of 18 amino acids. The CDR3 nucleotides are TGTGCCATCAGTGAGGCGGGACTAGCGGGGGACGCTTACAATGAGCAGTTCTTC. Its translation: CAISEAGLAGDAYNEQFF.

The chain has TRBV30 and TRBJ1-1, with D unresolved. With 2 bases removed from V and 4 bases from J, the gap between germline ends came to 8 bases. The CDR3 totals 12 residues. Germline CDR1 and CDR2: GTSNPN and SVGIG (reference sequence). The CDR3 DNA sequence: TGTGCCTGGAGTTTAACAGCCACTGAAGCTTTCTTT. This encodes CAWSLTATEAFF.

The V gene is TRBV2, the J gene TRBJ1-1; no reliable D call. The CDR3 is 16 amino acids. Trimming stripped 5 bases from V and 2 bases from J, with 18 bases between. Germline V lookup: CDR1 SNHLY, CDR2 FYNNEI. The CDR3 DNA is TGTGCCAGCAGTACGGGAGAATCCGGATCTAACACTGAAGCTTTCTTT. Translation: CASSTGESGSNTEAFF.

The chain has TRBV29-1 and TRBJ1-2; D gene ambiguous. Trimming took 4 bases from V and 6 from J, leaving 15 bases between them. Looked up from germline, CDR1 is SQVTM and CDR2 is ANQGSEA. The CDR3 runs 13 residues. CDR3 DNA: TGCAGCGTTGTCGGGGTGGGATTGGATGGCTACACCTTC. Amino acids: CSVVGVGLDGYTF.

V gene TRBV25-1 combines with J gene TRBJ1-3; tentative D call: TRBD1 (5 bases). CDR1 MGHDK and CDR2 SYGVNS come from the germline V gene. This CDR3 has 16 residues. Trimming removed 1 base at V and 0 bases at J, with 10 bases between. The CDR3 bases are TGTGCCAGCAGTGAATGGCGGGGCCTCTCTGGAAACACCATATATTTT. This encodes CASSEWRGLSGNTIYF.

This chain joins TRBV7-2 and TRBJ2-1, with TRBD2 matching 11 bases. V lost 3 bases and J lost 12; bases outside the gene matches: 16. The CDR3 extends over 17 amino acids. CDR1 and CDR2 from the germline V gene are SGHTA and FQGNSA. In nucleotides, the CDR3 is TGTGCCAGCAGCTTGGGCTTAGCGGGGGGGCCCATAGGTGGGCAGTTCTTC. It translates to CASSLGLAGGPIGGQFF.

This sequence joins TRBV7-9 and TRBJ1-5, with unresolved D. Germline V gene sequence: CDR1 SEHNR, CDR2 FQNEAQ (reference sequence). Deletions cut 4 bases from V and 5 bases from J, with 9 bases between. This CDR3 region has 13 residues. The CDR3 bases are TGTGCCAGCAGCTCTGGCATCGATCAGCCCCAGCATTTT. Translation: CASSSGIDQPQHF.

This sequence joins TRBV5-8 and TRBJ2-5, with 11 bases identical to TRBD1. Trimming at V came to 4 bases and at J to 5 bases, leaving 7 bases not matched to a gene. The CDR3 length is 15 residues. Germline values: CDR1 SGHTS, CDR2 YDEGEE. In DNA, the CDR3 is TGTGCCAGCAGCGGACAGGGGGCGCGGTGGGAGACCCAGTACTTC. It translates to CASSGQGARWETQYF.

The chain links TRBV2 to TRBJ2-1; D possibly corresponds to TRBD1 (7 bases). Trimming pared 7 bases from V and 7 bases from J, leaving 17 bases between. Per the germline V gene, CDR1 is SNHLY and CDR2 is FYNNEI. This CDR3 spans 14 amino acids. The CDR3 here is CASTAEGAGNEQFF. DNA of the CDR3: TGTGCCAGCACCGCGGAGGGGGCCGGGAATGAGCAGTTCTTC.

The chain joins TRBV4-1 to TRBJ1-1; D might be TRBD1 (5 bases). This CDR3 is 14 amino acids long. Germline CDR1 reads MGHRA; CDR2 reads YSYEKL. V gave up 4 bases and J gave up 1 base, with 10 bases separating them. CDR3 in DNA: TGCGCCAGCAGCCTAGGCCAGGGGAACACTGAAGCTTTCTTT. Its protein product is CASSLGQGNTEAFF.

This clone has a single count. The chain uses TRBV5-1 and TRBJ2-7; D is undetermined. TRBJ2-5 matches the DNA end more closely, so the J call is doubtful. Germline V gene data show CDR1 as SGHRS and CDR2 as YFSETQ. This CDR3 has 16 amino acids. CDR3 in amino acids: CASSLGSSDLQETQYF. As DNA, the CDR3 is TGCGCCAGCAGCTTGGGTAGCTCCGACCTCCAAGAGACCCAGTACTTC.

V is TRBV29-1 and J is TRBJ2-5; 12 bases line up with TRBD2. Germline CDR1 is SQVTM and CDR2 is ANQGSEA. The CDR3 is 16 amino acids. Trimming at V came to 7 bases and at J to 4 bases, leaving 13 bases not matched to a gene. DNA for the CDR3: TGCAGCGCCCCTCGGCTAGCGGGGGGGCCGGGAGAGACCCAGTACTTC. Translation: CSAPRLAGGPGETQYF.

The chain carries TRBV6-5 and TRBJ1-2; D uncertain. Germline CDR1 reads MNHEY; CDR2 reads SVGAGI. The CDR3 extends over 12 amino acids. The germline V and J ends were trimmed by 7 bases and 7 bases, with 13 bases remaining between them. The chain's CDR3 is CASTQRSGGYTF. The CDR3 nucleotides are TGTGCCAGCACTCAACGCTCCGGTGGCTACACCTTC.

The genes are TRBV6-1 and TRBJ2-1; 10 bases line up with TRBD2. J was trimmed by 7 bases and V by 4 bases; bases with no gene match: 10. Germline lookup yields CDR1 MNHNS and CDR2 SASEGT. The length of the CDR3 is 16 residues. CDR3 in DNA: TGTGCCAGCAGTGTTTCTAGCGGGGGCAGTTGGAATGAGCAGTTCTTC. Amino acid sequence: CASSVSSGGSWNEQFF.

Details on this clone: An end of the junction does not agree with germline; a read error may underlie this. This chain uses TRBV7-9 with TRBJ2-7; D ambiguous. The CDR3 loop spans 12 amino acids. Looked up from germline, CDR1 is SEHNR and CDR2 is FQNEAQ (reference sequence). The CDR3 region has the DNA TGTTCCAGCAGCTCCTTAATGTACGAGCAGTACTTC. This gives the protein CSSSSLMYEQYF.

A remark on this clone: The germline gene is not matched at one end of the junction; a read error may be the cause. The chain is built from TRBV7-7 and TRBJ2-2, with a possible D match to TRBD2 (5 bases). Germline CDR1 SSHAT, CDR2 FNYEAQ (reference sequence). The CDR3 has 20 amino acids. The CDR3 sequence is CASSLAPSGSSRVNTGELFF. CDR3 bases: TGTGCTAGCAGCTTAGCGCCCAGCGGCTCGTCTCGGGTGAACACCGGGGAGCTGTTTTTT.

The chain employs TRBV6-5 and TRBJ2-2; 8 bases map to TRBD1. The CDR3 spans 16 residues. The junction had 4 bases not matched to a gene; V was cut back by 1 base and J by 3 bases. In germline, CDR1 is MNHEY, CDR2 SVGAGI. CDR3 nucleotides: TGTGCCAGCAGTTACTATGACAGGGGAGACACCGGGGAGCTGTTTTTT. This translates into CASSYYDRGDTGELFF.

This clone showed up just a few times. The chain carries TRBV6-5 and TRBJ2-7, with 7 bases matching TRBD1. The CDR3 is made up of 12 amino acids. With 9 bases clipped from V and 4 bases from J, the junction kept 6 bases outside the gene matches. Germline V gene data show CDR1 as MNHEY and CDR2 as SVGAGI. The CDR3 region is CASSDRRYEQYF. The CDR3 bases are TGTGCCAGTTCGGACAGGCGGTACGAGCAGTACTTC.

This chain joins TRBV5-1 and TRBJ2-2, with D perhaps TRBD2 (5 bases). CDR1 and CDR2 (germline): SGHRS, YFSETQ. There are 16 residues in the CDR3. The germline V and J ends were trimmed by 0 bases and 3 bases, with 12 bases remaining between them. CDR3 nucleotides: TGCGCCAGCAGCTTGGCCCCCGGACTTCACACCGGGGAGCTGTTTTTT. It translates to CASSLAPGLHTGELFF.

The chain joins TRBV18 to TRBJ1-1, with D unresolved. There are 14 residues in the CDR3. Trimming stripped 4 bases from V and 4 bases from J, with 13 bases between. From germline, CDR1 is KGHSH and CDR2 LQKENI. The chain's CDR3 is CASSRLGRATEAFF. The CDR3 nucleotides read TGTGCCAGCTCACGCCTCGGGAGGGCCACTGAAGCTTTCTTT.

This rearrangement joins TRBV27 to TRBJ2-7; 10 positions agree with TRBD1. The germline gives CDR1 MNHEY, CDR2 SMNVEV (reference sequence). Trimming cost V 6 bases and J 5 bases; bases outside gene matches: 7. The CDR3 is 14 residues long. The CDR3 protein is CASSRDRGHNEQYF. DNA for the CDR3: TGTGCCAGCAGCCGAGACAGGGGGCATAACGAGCAGTACTTC.

The V and J genes are TRBV19 and TRBJ1-2; 11 positions match TRBD1. Germline values: CDR1 LNHDA, CDR2 SQIVND (reference sequence). The V and J ends lost 1 base and 8 bases, in that order; junction bases with no gene match: 6. The CDR3 has 15 amino acids. CDR3 DNA sequence: TGTGCCAGTAGTATAGCCGGACAGGGGGCGCGGGGCTACACCTTC. It specifies CASSIAGQGARGYTF.

CDR3 protein: CASSLGTGRETQYF. In DNA form, the CDR3 reads TGTGCCAGCAGCTTGGGGACAGGGAGAGAGACCCAGTACTTC. This sequence joins TRBV5-6 and TRBJ2-5, with 8 positions matching TRBD1. The germline gives CDR1 SGHDT, CDR2 YYEEEE. The V segment lost 0 bases and the J segment 4 bases; nucleotides outside the gene matches: 2. This CDR3 region has 14 residues.

The chain carries TRBV11-2 and TRBJ2-5, with D tentatively TRBD1 (5 bases). V gave up 2 bases and J gave up 5 bases, with 9 bases separating them. The CDR3 is 13 residues long. CDR1 and CDR2 from the germline V gene are SGHAT and FQNNGV. CDR3: CASSLWGWETQYF. The CDR3 DNA follows: TGTGCCAGCAGCTTATGGGGCTGGGAGACCCAGTACTTC.

For this clone: The sample has other DNA sequences that encode this CDR3 too. This sequence joins TRBV30 and TRBJ2-7; D is perhaps TRBD2 (5 bases). The germline V gene encodes CDR1 GTSNPN and CDR2 SVGIG (reference sequence). V lost 2 bases to trimming and J lost 1 base, with 6 bases between them. CDR3 length equals 12 residues. CDR3 in amino acids: CAWSPGSYEQYF. The CDR3 DNA is TGTGCCTGGAGTCCGGGATCCTACGAGCAGTACTTC.

The chain carries TRBV19 and TRBJ1-4; no reliable D call. Germline CDR1 is LNHDA and CDR2 is SQIVND (reference sequence). V was pared by 5 bases and J by 8 bases, with 18 bases between. The CDR3 covers 15 residues. The chain's CDR3 is CASSVRQYNVEKLFF. CDR3 coding DNA: TGTGCCAGTAGTGTTCGTCAGTATAATGTCGAAAAACTGTTTTTT. The variable domain in full, completed from reference TRBV19 and TRBJ1-4, reads DGGITQSPKYLFRKEGQNVTLSCEQNLNHDAMYWYRQDPGQGLRLIYYSQIVNDFQKGDIAEGYSVSREKKESFPLTVTSAQKNPTAFYLCASSVRQYNVEKLFFGSGTQLSVL.

The rearrangement uses TRBV6-1 and TRBJ1-5; D gene uncertain. The V and J ends lost 0 bases and 4 bases respectively, with 7 bases between them. Germline CDR1 is MNHNS and CDR2 is SASEGT. There are 14 residues in the CDR3. DNA of the CDR3: TGTGCCAGCAGTGAAGCGAGGTCGAATCAGCCCCAGCATTTT. It specifies CASSEARSNQPQHF.

This chain links TRBV2 with TRBJ1-6; D uncertain. The CDR3 totals 10 residues. Trimming removed 4 bases from V and 14 bases from J, with 6 bases in between. CDR1 and CDR2 from the germline V gene are SNHLY and FYNNEI. The CDR3 spells CASSGLALHF. Here the CDR3 DNA reads TGTGCCAGCAGTGGACTGGCCCTCCACTTT.

This chain links TRBV4-1 with TRBJ2-1, with TRBD1 matching over 7 bases. J gave up 4 bases and V 1 base, and 13 bases lay outside the gene matches. Per germline, CDR1 MGHRA and CDR2 YSYEKL. The CDR3 totals 18 residues. This CDR3 is CASSQAPYTGDAYNEQFF. In nucleotides, the CDR3 is TGCGCCAGCAGCCAAGCTCCCTACACAGGGGATGCATACAATGAGCAGTTCTTC.